This TCR beta chain was documented in a study of regulatory T cells in long-lasting Graves disease. Findings of the study overall: Relative to new patients (around 1,000), persistent patients exhibited greater sharing of public clonotypes (around 3,000).

Germline assignment: CDR1 WSHSY and CDR2 SAAADI. V dropped 0 bases and J dropped 6 bases, with 12 bases sitting between them. The CDR3 loop spans 14 amino acids. Construction of the TCR beta libraries employed iRepertoire HTBI primers in conjunction with Arm-PCR of CDR3 regions. In the source study's methods: The samples yielded roughly 64 TRBV and more than eleven TRBJ segments. In TCRdb, the multiplex PCR reads were re-called with MiXCR into one record per CDR3 protein. These V and J calls derive from TCRdb rather than the authors' analysis. The sample lists fewer than 500,000 distinct CDR3 sequences, about 16% occurring once. This clonotype was detected a few times. Its target is unknown. Time point specified: newly diagnosed GD, antithyroid drugs for less than 3 months. PBMC RNA served as the TCR library source. The same data also contributed to another study, on T cells in Graves' hyperthyroidism and ophthalmopathy. From that second work: Patients counted as stable if ophthalmopathy did not develop within 18 months. First-round RT-PCR with HTBI primers amplified the TCR CDR3 region.

Sequenced here: peripheral blood mononuclear cells (PBMCs), sampled at new diagnosis, from a patient treated with antithyroid drugs. V and J are TRBV10-2 and TRBJ2-7; no definite D call. This sequence was found in a man aged 35-49 years with Graves disease. The CDR3 nucleotides read TGCGCCAGCAGTGAGTCGCTACCCCTAAGCGAGCAGTACTTC. Its translation: CASSESLPLSEQYF.